A single sample is the source of the 23 T cell receptor beta chains below, sequenced in a study of shared clonotypes between healthy human individuals (dated by TCRdb to about 2020). The library came from the immunoSEQ multiplex PCR assay. Imported from immuneACCESS, the table was reduced by TCRdb to in-frame sequences with V and J called. These copies leave out some clones; in studies compared against another copy, an unresolved V gene accounts for under half, and the cause of the remainder is not known. This sample is represented by approximately 2.3 million clones; more than 80% of them were singletons. Jointly, the top ten make up about 0.39% of the sample. The sample consisted of naive CD4+ T cells from PBMCs. The cell subset or site label on this specimen signifies: CD45RA+ positively selected. The receptors stem from a man aged 18 to 30 in good health. Some clones in this sample may be carry-over from other donors' samples.

The CDR3 sequence: CASSLTAASGYNEQFF. In nucleotides, the CDR3 is TGTGCCAGCAGCTTAACGGCGGCTAGCGGGTACAATGAGCAGTTCTTC. V and J are TRBV13 and TRBJ2-1; 8 bases line up with TRBD2. Germline-derived CDR1 and CDR2 are PRHDT and FYEKMQ (reference sequence). Trimming removed 2 bases from V and 4 bases from J; junction bases left unmatched: 7. The CDR3 sequence is 16 residues long.

This clone was seen just once. The J gene is TRBJ2-5, the V gene TRBV18; TRBD1 matches at 9 bases. This CDR3 comprises 16 residues. The germline V gene has CDR1 KGHSH and CDR2 LQKENI. J was trimmed by 3 bases and V by 0 bases; bases with no gene match: 5. The CDR3 nucleotides read TGTGCCAGCTCACCACCAACCGGGACAGGGAAAGAGACCCAGTACTTC. Amino acids: CASSPPTGTGKETQYF.

A note on this clone: Other DNA variants within this sample encode the same CDR3. This chain uses TRBV5-1 with TRBJ2-1; TRBD1 matches at 7 bases. Germline assignment: CDR1 SGHRS and CDR2 YFSETQ. V was pared by 0 bases and J by 9 bases, with 3 bases of the junction left unmatched. The CDR3 covers 13 residues. Here the CDR3 DNA reads TGCGCCAGCAGCTTGGAAGGGGGCGGTGAGCAGTTCTTC. Its translation: CASSLEGGGEQFF.

This chain joins TRBV7-2 and TRBJ1-5; D remains unclear. V dropped 5 bases and J dropped 0 bases, with 14 bases sitting between them. CDR3 length: 16 amino acids. Germline CDR1 is SGHTA and CDR2 is FQGNSA. The CDR3 loop is CASSPSGSYSNQPQHF. The CDR3 region has the DNA TGTGCCAGCAGCCCCAGTGGCAGCTATAGCAATCAGCCCCAGCATTTT.

V usage is TRBV7-9 and J usage is TRBJ2-3; 8 positions match TRBD1. V lost 5 bases, J lost 2 bases, and 6 bases stayed unmatched. The CDR3 covers 15 residues. CDR1 and CDR2 from the germline V gene are SEHNR and FQNEAQ (reference sequence). CDR3 region: CASSPWTGYTDTQYF. The CDR3 nucleotides are TGTGCCAGCAGCCCATGGACAGGGTACACAGATACGCAGTATTTT.

This chain joins TRBV6-5 and TRBJ2-2; D unclear. From germline, CDR1 is MNHEY and CDR2 SVGAGI. V was clipped by 8 bases and J by 5 bases, with 9 bases between them. The length of the CDR3 is 12 residues. The CDR3 region has the DNA TGTGCCAGCTTGAGCCCAACCGGGGAGCTGTTTTTT. This encodes CASLSPTGELFF.

The genes are TRBV2 and TRBJ2-2; 7 bases are a match to TRBD2. The germline CDR1 and CDR2 sequences are SNHLY and FYNNEI. The V gene end was trimmed by 5 bases and the J gene end by 2 bases; junction bases not matched to a gene: 2. The CDR3 has 14 amino acids. CDR3 sequence (DNA): TGTGCCAGCAGTTGGGACTATAACACCGGGGAGCTGTTTTTT. It encodes CASSWDYNTGELFF.

The chain is built from TRBV14 and TRBJ1-3, with D unresolved. The V and J ends lost 0 bases and 0 bases respectively, with 6 bases between them. The CDR3 is 15 residues long. CDR1 and CDR2 from the germline V gene are SGHDN and FVKESK. The CDR3 sequence is CASSQDPSSGNTIYF. The CDR3 DNA is TGTGCCAGCAGCCAAGACCCATCCTCTGGAAACACCATATATTTT.

The CDR3 sequence: CASSPRGTPPLQQYF. CDR3 sequence (DNA): TGCGCCAGCAGCCCGAGGGGGACTCCTCCGTTGCAGCAGTACTTC. The V gene is TRBV5-1, the J gene TRBJ2-7; possibly TRBD1 or TRBD2 for D (6 bases each). CDR3 length: 15 residues. Germline V gene sequence: CDR1 SGHRS, CDR2 YFSETQ. V shed 4 bases and J shed 8 bases, with 22 bases lying between them.

This chain connects TRBV15 to TRBJ2-7; 9 positions match TRBD1. V lost 3 bases, J lost 3 bases, and 15 bases stayed unmatched. The germline V gene has CDR1 LNHNV and CDR2 YYDKDF (reference sequence). This CDR3 region has 18 residues. This CDR3 is CATSRSPLQGAPSYEQYF. CDR3 DNA sequence: TGTGCCACCAGCAGGTCACCCCTACAGGGGGCCCCGAGCTACGAGCAGTACTTC.

The J gene is TRBJ2-7, the V gene TRBV11-2; no definite D call. The CDR3 spans 13 residues. The V end lost 3 bases, the J end lost 3 bases, and 9 bases lay between the germline ends. Germline lookup yields CDR1 SGHAT and CDR2 FQNNGV. The CDR3 DNA sequence: TGTGCCAGCAGCTTGGAACAGATCTACGAGCAGTACTTC. It translates to CASSLEQIYEQYF.

This clone showed up just a few times. J is TRBJ2-7 and V is TRBV29-1; 8 bases are shared with TRBD1. CDR3 length: 14 residues. The germline V gene encodes CDR1 SQVTM and CDR2 ANQGSEA. After removal of 2 bases from V and 4 bases from J, the junction contained 7 bases not matched to a gene. CDR3 DNA sequence: TGCAGCGTTGAATCGGGGACAGGAGGATACGAGCAGTACTTC. Its translation is CSVESGTGGYEQYF.

This chain connects TRBV2 to TRBJ2-5; 7 nucleotides agree with TRBD2. V was clipped by 3 bases and J by 0 bases; unmatched bases: 1. Germline CDR1 SNHLY, CDR2 FYNNEI. The CDR3 has 14 residues. The chain's CDR3 is CASSEREYQETQYF. CDR3 DNA sequence: TGTGCCAGCAGTGAGCGGGAGTACCAAGAGACCCAGTACTTC.

The rearrangement uses TRBV11-3 and TRBJ2-2; D perhaps matches TRBD2 (5 bases). The germline CDR1 and CDR2 sequences are SGHNT and YENEEA. The CDR3 sequence is 15 residues long. Trimming pared 5 bases from V and 5 bases from J, leaving 15 bases between. CDR3 nucleotide sequence: TGTGCCAGCAGCCGCGGGTATTATTTAACCGGGGAGCTGTTTTTT. Translation: CASSRGYYLTGELFF.

The rearrangement joins TRBV2 to TRBJ2-7, with D tentatively TRBD2 (6 bases). CDR1 is SNHLY and CDR2 is FYNNEI in the germline V gene. This CDR3 spans 13 amino acids. Trimming removed 1 base from V and 7 bases from J, with 11 bases in between. CDR3 loop: CASSEEGGGEQYF. The DNA for the CDR3 is TGTGCCAGCAGTGAAGAGGGAGGCGGGGAGCAGTACTTC.

V is TRBV5-1 and J is TRBJ1-3; TRBD1 might be the D (5 bases). CDR3 length: 15 amino acids. V was trimmed by 0 bases and J by 2 bases, leaving 9 bases between them. CDR1 is SGHRS, CDR2 YFSETQ, per germline. CDR3 sequence (DNA): TGCGCCAGCAGCTTGGGCAGGGAAACTGGAAACACCATATATTTT. Translation gives CASSLGRETGNTIYF.

The CDR3 DNA reads TGTGCCAGCAGCCAGACAGTACCGAACACTGAAGCTTTCTTT. It is translated as CASSQTVPNTEAFF. The genes are TRBV2 and TRBJ1-1; D might be TRBD1 (5 bases). This CDR3 comprises 14 residues. V was pared by 6 bases and J by 1 base, with 12 bases between. Germline V lookup: CDR1 SNHLY, CDR2 FYNNEI.

The V gene is TRBV28, the J gene TRBJ1-5, with 8 positions matching TRBD1. CDR1 is MDHEN and CDR2 is SYDVKM in the germline V gene. V lost 5 bases, J lost 7 bases, and 10 bases stayed unmatched. CDR3 length: 15 residues. In DNA, the CDR3 is TGTGCCAGCAGTCCCGGACAGGGAATAGTCCAGCCCCAGCATTTT. Encoded protein: CASSPGQGIVQPQHF.

The rearrangement links TRBV25-1 to TRBJ2-1, with 10 nucleotides matching TRBD1. This CDR3 has 14 amino acids. Trimming removed 6 bases from V and 6 bases from J; junction bases left unmatched: 5. Germline V gives CDR1 MGHDK, CDR2 SYGVNS. CDR3 residues: CASSRDRGSNEQFF. The CDR3 DNA is TGTGCCAGCAGCAGGGACAGGGGAAGCAATGAGCAGTTCTTC.

The chain couples TRBV5-1 to TRBJ2-2; 8 bases match TRBD2. Germline assignment: CDR1 SGHRS and CDR2 YFSETQ. The CDR3 is 17 residues long. V dropped 0 bases and J dropped 0; count of bases not matched to a gene: 4. CDR3 amino acids: CASSLGGGNANTGELFF. The CDR3 region has the DNA TGCGCCAGCAGCTTGGGCGGGGGGAATGCGAACACCGGGGAGCTGTTTTTT.

J is TRBJ1-5 and V is TRBV10-3, with TRBD1 as a possible D gene (6 bases). V was trimmed by 4 bases and J by 2 bases, leaving 18 bases between them. CDR3 length: 17 residues. Germline CDR1 ENHRY, CDR2 SYGVKD. The CDR3 nucleotides read TGTGCCATCAGTGGCAGCACAGGGAAATCGGGCAATCAGCCCCAGCATTTT. Its translation is CAISGSTGKSGNQPQHF.

The chain couples TRBV5-5 to TRBJ1-3; no reliable D call. With 0 bases removed from V and 2 bases from J, the gap between germline ends came to 9 bases. In germline, CDR1 is SGHKS, CDR2 YYEKEE (reference sequence). The CDR3 extends over 15 amino acids. CDR3 nucleotides: TGTGCCAGCAGCTTGGTGTGGGAGACTGGAAACACCATATATTTT. Translated, it gives CASSLVWETGNTIYF.

J is TRBJ1-1 and V is TRBV19, with a possible D match to TRBD1 (6 bases). V lost 8 bases and J lost 0, with 13 bases in between. Germline-derived CDR1 and CDR2 are LNHDA and SQIVND (reference sequence). CDR3 length: 14 amino acids. In DNA, the CDR3 is TGTGCCAGTCAGATCGACAGGCTGAACACTGAAGCTTTCTTT. This translates into CASQIDRLNTEAFF.